These T cell receptor beta chains were read from a single sample in a study of T cell clonotyping in hematopoietic cell transplantation. The table came from immunoSEQ multiplex PCR; TCRdb's copy has only in-frame clones and leaves some out. Among about 6,200 clones listed, about 77% were seen once. Sequencing was performed on PBMCs, taken 100 days after allogeneic stem cell transplant. The receptors here all came from a female patient between 30 and 39 years old who had an allogeneic stem cell transplant, so the T cells may come from the graft donor. Some clones in this sample may be carry-over from other donors' samples. Both conserved end residues are part of each CDR3. The D gene is left open where the match is weak. Clone size is given for some rows only: seen once, a few or many times, or a class if the clone is expanded.

d_call	v_call	j_call	clone_size	cdr3_nt	cdr3_aa
TRBD2	TRBV6-1	TRBJ2-3	.	TGTGCCAGCAGTGGGGGGACTAGCGGGAGATCAGATACGCAGTATTTT	CASSGGTSGRSDTQYF
TRBD1	TRBV5-4	TRBJ1-5	.	TGTGCCAGCAGCCAGGGGACAGGTACTATTCAGCCCCAGCATTTT	CASSQGTGTIQPQHF
.	TRBV7-9	TRBJ1-6	.	TGTGCCAGCAGCCTTACAGGGCTTAATTCACCCCTCCACTTT	CASSLTGLNSPLHF
.	TRBV2	TRBJ1-2	.	TGTGCCAGCAGCGCACGGGACTGGCCCTATGGCTACACCTTC	CASSARDWPYGYTF
.	TRBV7-4	TRBJ2-5	.	TGTGCCAGCAGCCCCGAGTTGTCGATGGAAGAGACCCAGTACTTC	CASSPELSMEETQYF
.	TRBV4-3	TRBJ1-2	.	TGCGCCAGCAGCACCCAGCGGGTGAACTATGGCTACACCTTC	CASSTQRVNYGYTF
.	TRBV19	TRBJ1-2	.	TGTGCCAGTAGTCCCCCCGGGGGGTACTATGGCTACACCTTC	CASSPPGGYYGYTF
.	TRBV5-1	TRBJ1-2	.	TGCGCCAGCAGCCCCCGACAGGAAAACGCTGGCTACACCTTC	CASSPRQENAGYTF
.	TRBV19	TRBJ2-5	.	TGTGCCAGTAGTATCTTGGGAGGTGCTAGGGAGACCCAGTACTTC	CASSILGGARETQYF
TRBD1	TRBV5-4	TRBJ2-6	.	TGTGCCAGCAGCTTGGTGGGGACAGGGCGCTCTGGGGCCAACGTCCTGACTTTC	CASSLVGTGRSGANVLTF
.	TRBV7-2	TRBJ2-7	once	TGTGCCAGCAGCTTAGGGTTGGAGCAGTACTTC	CASSLGLEQYF
TRBD1	TRBV7-8	TRBJ2-5	.	TGTGCCAGCAGCACGGACAGGGAAGAGACCCAGTACTTC	CASSTDREETQYF
.	TRBV7-2	TRBJ2-7	few	TGTGCCAGCAGCCAGGGGATAGGGTCGGGGGAGCAGTACTTC	CASSQGIGSGEQYF
.	TRBV30	TRBJ2-5	few	TGTGCCTGGAGTCTCAGACACCTCCAAGAGACCCAGTACTTC	CAWSLRHLQETQYF
.	TRBV11-3	TRBJ1-2	.	TGTGCCAGCAGCTTAGATGGAAAACTGTATGGCTACACCTTC	CASSLDGKLYGYTF
.	TRBV29-1	TRBJ2-1	few	TGCAGCGTTGGTGGCTGGGGTGAGCAGTTCTTC	CSVGGWGEQFF
.	TRBV5-1	TRBJ2-3	.	TGCGCCAGCAGCTTGAGGGTAGAGGATACGCAGTACTTT	CASSLRVEDTQYF
.	TRBV30	TRBJ1-3	.	TGTGCCTGGAGTCTTAGACAGAACTCTGGAAACACCATATATTTT	CAWSLRQNSGNTIYF
.	TRBV7-2	TRBJ2-5	.	TGTGCCAGCAGCTTAAACGGGATTGACCAAGAGACCCAGTACTTC	CASSLNGIDQETQYF
.	TRBV5-8	TRBJ1-1	.	TGTGCCAGCAGGGATCGGCAGCCGAACACTGAAGCTTTCTTT	CASRDRQPNTEAFF
.	TRBV9	TRBJ1-4	.	TGTGCCAGCAGTGCCGGGACATCGGGAGAAAAACTGTTTTTT	CASSAGTSGEKLFF
.	TRBV9	TRBJ1-6	few	TGTGCCAGCAGCGTCGAGATAGCAGGGTTCGGTTCACCCCTCCACTTT	CASSVEIAGFGSPLHF
.	TRBV5-6	TRBJ1-2	.	TGTGCCAGCAGCCGGGGGACGGGGTCGGGCTACACCTTC	CASSRGTGSGYTF
TRBD1	TRBV7-2	TRBJ2-7	.	TGTGCCAGCAGCTTATCAAGGGACAGGCCCTCCTACGAGCAGTACTTC	CASSLSRDRPSYEQYF
.	TRBV20-1	TRBJ1-1	few	TGCAGTGCCGACGGGCCCACTGAAGCTTTCTTT	CSADGPTEAFF
.	TRBV19	TRBJ1-4	.	TGTGCCAGTAGTAGCTCCGGGGGTGCAACTAATGAAAAACTGTTTTTT	CASSSSGGATNEKLFF
.	TRBV18	TRBJ1-1	.	TGTGCCAGCTCCACCTTAAAGGGTGGGGAAACTGAAGCTTTCTTT	CASSTLKGGETEAFF
.	TRBV5-8	TRBJ2-2	.	TGTGCCAGCAGCTACCGGGACAATTTTAAGACCGGGGAGCTGTTTTTT	CASSYRDNFKTGELFF
.	TRBV6-6	TRBJ1-1	.	TGTGCCAGCAGTTACATCGGATCTGGGAACACTGAAGCTTTCTTT	CASSYIGSGNTEAFF
TRBD1	TRBV7-2	TRBJ1-1	once	TGTGCCAGCAGTCCTAACAGGGGTTACACTGAAGCTTTCTTT	CASSPNRGYTEAFF
.	TRBV25-1	TRBJ1-1	.	TGTGCCAGCAGGGAACCGGGACTAGGGAGGACTGAAGCTTTCTTT	CASREPGLGRTEAFF
.	TRBV29-1	TRBJ2-1	medium-sized	TGCAGCGTTGAGGGGGACTCCTACAATGAGCAGTTCTTC	CSVEGDSYNEQFF
.	TRBV6-7	TRBJ2-2	.	TGTGCCAGCAGTTACTCACTAGGGCAGGTCGGATCCGGGGAGCTGTTTTTT	CASSYSLGQVGSGELFF
.	TRBV30	TRBJ1-2	.	TGTGCCTGGAGTGTACGAGGGGTCTATGGCTACACCTTC	CAWSVRGVYGYTF
.	TRBV25-1	TRBJ1-2	.	TGTGCCAGCAGGGCGGATCCCGTTGGCTACACCTTC	CASRADPVGYTF
.	TRBV4-1	TRBJ2-7	.	TGTGCCAGCAGCCTGACAGCTGGTAGGGACGAGCAGTACTTC	CASSLTAGRDEQYF
TRBD1	TRBV7-2	TRBJ1-2	few	TGTGCCAGCAGCTTAAGGGGACAGGGGGGAGGCTACACCTTC	CASSLRGQGGGYTF